The 32 T cell receptor beta chains listed next were all sequenced from one sample in a study of shared T cell receptors in the human thymus. Generated by immunoSEQ multiplex PCR, the TCRdb table keeps only in-frame clones and is missing some. The sample shows about 660,000 clones, around 89% of them seen only once. The sample was also reused in another study, on human thymus T cells.

Source material: thymocytes. The source is a boy under two years old with a congenital heart defect.

The chain is built from TRBV27 and TRBJ2-3; D is possibly TRBD2 (5 bases). The V and J ends lost 5 bases and 4 bases respectively, with 10 bases between them. CDR1 is MNHEY and CDR2 is SMNVEV in the germline V gene (reference sequence). The CDR3 sequence is 13 residues long. The CDR3 DNA is TGTGCCAGCAGTCGTGAGGGCGCAGATACGCAGTATTTT. Translating gives CASSREGADTQYF.

This chain connects TRBV27 to TRBJ1-4, with D maybe TRBD1 (6 bases). The V end lost 5 bases, the J end lost 0 bases, and 10 bases lay between the germline ends. The CDR3 contains 15 residues. CDR1 MNHEY and CDR2 SMNVEV come from the germline V gene (reference sequence). Written as DNA, the CDR3 is TGTGCCAGCAGTCAGGGGAGAGCAACTAATGAAAAACTGTTTTTT. Residues: CASSQGRATNEKLFF.

A remark on this clone: Other DNA sequences in this specimen translate into the identical CDR3. DNA of the CDR3: TGTGCCAGTAGTATAGGGACAGCCTCCTACGAGCAGTACTTC. Its translation is CASSIGTASYEQYF. The J gene is TRBJ2-7, the V gene TRBV19; D might be TRBD1 (6 bases). Looked up from germline, CDR1 is LNHDA and CDR2 is SQIVND (reference sequence). Deletions cut 1 base from V and 0 bases from J, with 7 bases between. This CDR3 has 14 residues.

The CDR3 is CASSQDLLGRARETQYF. CDR3 in DNA: TGCGCCAGCAGCCAAGATCTCCTCGGGAGGGCTAGGGAGACCCAGTACTTC. V gene TRBV4-3 combines with J gene TRBJ2-5; 8 bases fit TRBD2. The CDR3 loop spans 17 amino acids. V shed 0 bases and J 5 bases; nucleotides not matched to a gene: 11. Germline lookup yields CDR1 LGHNA and CDR2 YSLEER.

This clone was seen a single time. As DNA, the CDR3 is TGTGCCAGCAGTTTACAGGGCCGCCTGACCTACGAGCAGTACTTC. This encodes CASSLQGRLTYEQYF. The gene calls are TRBV28 and TRBJ2-7; maybe TRBD1 (5 bases). The CDR3 is 15 amino acids. The V end lost 2 bases, the J end lost 2 bases, and 13 bases lay between the germline ends. CDR1 MDHEN and CDR2 SYDVKM come from the germline V gene.

The chain employs TRBV7-9 and TRBJ2-7; no reliable D call. CDR3 length equals 15 residues. Looked up from germline, CDR1 is SEHNR and CDR2 is FQNEAQ (reference sequence). Trimming shortened V by 6 bases and J by 0 bases, and 15 bases separated the two germline ends. As DNA, the CDR3 is TGTGCCAGCAGTTTGAGTTTGACAAGCTCCTACGAGCAGTACTTC. It is translated as CASSLSLTSSYEQYF.

In DNA, the CDR3 is TGCGCCAGCAGCCAAGATCGAGGGATTAGCTTAGATTTCTACGAGCAGTACTTC. It yields the protein CASSQDRGISLDFYEQYF. This chain uses TRBV4-3 with TRBJ2-7; D is possibly TRBD2 (5 bases). Trimming took off 0 bases at V and 3 bases at J, with 21 bases between the two ends. Per germline, CDR1 LGHNA and CDR2 YSLEER. This CDR3 has 18 amino acids.

V usage is TRBV5-4 and J usage is TRBJ2-3; TRBD2 matches at 7 bases. CDR3 length: 13 amino acids. In germline, CDR1 is SGHNT, CDR2 YYREEE (reference sequence). J lost 5 bases, V lost 4 bases, and 4 bases had no gene match. In DNA form, the CDR3 reads TGTGCCAGCAGCCATGCTAGCGGAGATACGCAGTATTTT. This sequence encodes CASSHASGDTQYF. The entire variable domain, with the rest obtained from reference TRBV5-4 and TRBJ2-3, is as follows: ETGVTQSPTHLIKTRGQQVTLRCSSQSGHNTVSWYQQALGQGPQFIFQYYREEENGRGNFPPRFSGLQFPNYSSELNVNALELDDSALYLCASSHASGDTQYFGPGTRLTVL.

The V gene is TRBV18, the J gene TRBJ1-1, with 9 bases aligning to TRBD1. V lost 2 bases, J lost 5 bases, and 6 bases stayed unmatched. Germline CDR1 KGHSH, CDR2 LQKENI. The CDR3 sequence is 15 residues long. CDR3 in DNA: TGTGCCAGCTCACCAAAGGACAGGGGAGGGACTGAAGCTTTCTTT. The encoded protein is CASSPKDRGGTEAFF.

V usage is TRBV6-8 and J usage is TRBJ2-2, with TRBD2 as a possible D gene (5 bases). This CDR3 spans 13 amino acids. Deletions cut 9 bases from V and 6 bases from J, with 14 bases between. Germline CDR1 MNHGY, CDR2 SAAAGT. CDR3 DNA: TGTGCCAGTGCCCAGGCCGGGGCCGGGGAGCTGTTTTTT. This gives the protein CASAQAGAGELFF.

V usage is TRBV18 and J usage is TRBJ2-1; 7 bases are shared with TRBD1. Trimming removed 4 bases from V and 5 bases from J; junction bases left unmatched: 5. The CDR3 spans 14 residues. Germline V lookup: CDR1 KGHSH, CDR2 LQKENI. The CDR3 region is CASSLGTAHNEQFF. The CDR3 DNA is TGTGCCAGCTCACTCGGGACAGCTCACAATGAGCAGTTCTTC.

J is TRBJ2-7 and V is TRBV27, with D perhaps matching TRBD2 (5 bases). Germline loops: CDR1 MNHEY, CDR2 SMNVEV (reference sequence). This CDR3 contains 13 residues. The germline V and J ends were trimmed by 6 bases and 1 base, with 10 bases remaining between them. The chain's CDR3 is CASRGDTSYEQYF. The CDR3 DNA follows: TGTGCCAGCAGGGGAGACACATCCTACGAGCAGTACTTC.

The rearrangement joins TRBV7-9 to TRBJ1-1, with 7 bases that match TRBD1. Germline lookup yields CDR1 SEHNR and CDR2 FQNEAQ (reference sequence). The CDR3 extends over 12 amino acids. After removal of 5 bases from V and 7 bases from J, the junction contained 4 bases not matched to a gene. The CDR3 loop reads CASSTRQGEAFF. The CDR3, as DNA: TGTGCCAGCAGCACCCGACAGGGTGAAGCTTTCTTT.

In this sample, this clone turned up a few times. Sequence at one end of the junction differs from germline and may be a read error. The V call is TRBV5-1, the J call TRBJ2-7; 9 positions match TRBD2. CDR3 length equals 14 residues. The germline V gene encodes CDR1 SGHRS and CDR2 YFSETQ. The CDR3: CASTLGLASHEQYF. The CDR3 DNA follows: TGCGCCAGCACCTTGGGACTAGCTTCCCACGAGCAGTACTTC.

This rearrangement joins TRBV14 to TRBJ2-7, with 9 nucleotides matching TRBD1. CDR3 size: 17 residues. CDR1 is SGHDN, CDR2 FVKESK, per germline. V was pared by 0 bases and J by 3 bases, with 9 bases of the junction left unmatched. CDR3 region: CASSQEGNRGRLYEQYF. The CDR3 DNA follows: TGTGCCAGCAGCCAAGAGGGGAACAGGGGGCGCCTCTACGAGCAGTACTTC.

The chain recombines TRBV5-1 with TRBJ2-1; perhaps TRBD2 as D (5 bases). Deletions cut 4 bases from V and 2 bases from J, with 10 bases between. Germline CDR1 SGHRS, CDR2 YFSETQ. The CDR3 is 14 amino acids. CDR3: CASSPRVPYNEQFF. In nucleotides, the CDR3 is TGCGCCAGCAGCCCGAGGGTACCCTACAATGAGCAGTTCTTC.

This clone was picked up one time. The rearrangement joins TRBV4-1 to TRBJ2-7; 11 positions agree with TRBD2. Germline V gives CDR1 MGHRA, CDR2 YSYEKL. After removal of 0 bases from V and 4 bases from J, the junction contained 8 bases not matched to a gene. The CDR3 length is 17 residues. The CDR3 protein is CASSQELAGGSIYEQYF. The CDR3 bases are TGCGCCAGCAGCCAAGAGTTAGCGGGAGGGTCCATTTACGAGCAGTACTTC.

V and J are TRBV19 and TRBJ2-7, with 7 bases aligning to TRBD1. This CDR3 has 16 amino acids. V lost 5 bases and J lost 4; bases outside the gene matches: 14. Germline loops: CDR1 LNHDA, CDR2 SQIVND (reference sequence). CDR3 in amino acids: CASSVSLDRAFYEQYF. DNA of the CDR3: TGTGCCAGTAGTGTCTCGTTAGACAGGGCCTTTTACGAGCAGTACTTC.

This clone has a single count. The chain recombines TRBV11-3 with TRBJ1-1; D remains ambiguous. Trimming removed 5 bases from V and 1 base from J, with 20 bases in between. CDR1 and CDR2 from the germline V gene are SGHNT and YENEEA. The CDR3 totals 17 residues. This chain's CDR3 is CASSHHPMDGGNTEAFF. Written as DNA, the CDR3 is TGTGCCAGCAGCCACCACCCTATGGACGGAGGGAACACTGAAGCTTTCTTT. The full variable domain, completed using reference TRBV11-3 and TRBJ1-1, is EAGVVQSPRYKIIEKKQPVAFWCNPISGHNTLYWYLQNLGQGPELLIRYENEEAVDDSQLPKDRFSAERLKGVDSTLKIQPAELGDSAVYLCASSHHPMDGGNTEAFFGQGTRLTVV.

This clone was seen a single time. This same CDR3 is encoded by further DNA sequences in the sample. V gene TRBV5-4 combines with J gene TRBJ2-1; 10 bases are shared with TRBD2. Germline values: CDR1 SGHNT, CDR2 YYREEE (reference sequence). The V gene end was trimmed by 4 bases and the J gene end by 2 bases; junction bases not matched to a gene: 3. This CDR3 comprises 15 residues. The CDR3 spells CASSPTSGAYNEQFF. The CDR3, as DNA: TGTGCCAGCAGCCCTACTAGCGGGGCCTACAATGAGCAGTTCTTC.

This rearrangement joins TRBV7-3 to TRBJ2-1; the D is unclear. The germline gives CDR1 SGHTA, CDR2 FQGTGA. Trimming removed 5 bases from V and 6 bases from J, with 17 bases in between. The CDR3 has 15 amino acids. The CDR3 sequence is CASSPSSEKRNEQFF. CDR3 in DNA: TGTGCCAGCAGCCCGTCCAGCGAAAAACGCAATGAGCAGTTCTTC.

The rearrangement uses TRBV4-2 and TRBJ1-4; a weak D match, TRBD1 (5 bases). Trimming took 0 bases from V and 3 from J, leaving 11 bases between them. Germline lookup yields CDR1 LGHNA and CDR2 YNFKEQ. This CDR3 spans 16 amino acids. The DNA for the CDR3 is TGTGCCAGCAGCCAAGATTTGGGACTATCTAATGAAAAACTGTTTTTT. It is translated as CASSQDLGLSNEKLFF.

V gene TRBV2 combines with J gene TRBJ2-7; 11 bases are a match to TRBD2. This CDR3 region has 16 residues. From germline, CDR1 is SNHLY and CDR2 FYNNEI. After removal of 2 bases from V and 3 bases from J, the junction contained 6 bases not matched to a gene. CDR3 region: CASSELLAGALYEQYF. Here the CDR3 DNA reads TGTGCCAGCAGTGAATTACTAGCGGGAGCCCTCTACGAGCAGTACTTC.

This clone was recorded a few times. This chain connects TRBV19 to TRBJ2-7; D possibly corresponds to TRBD2 (6 bases). This CDR3 region has 14 residues. The germline gives CDR1 LNHDA, CDR2 SQIVND (reference sequence). The V end was cut by 6 bases, the J end by 5 bases, with 17 bases between. The CDR3 sequence is CASSVAGKQNEQYF. The CDR3 region has the DNA TGTGCCAGTAGCGTCGCGGGGAAGCAGAACGAGCAGTACTTC.

The chain links TRBV27 to TRBJ1-2, with D unclear. V was cut by 5 bases and J by 4 bases, with 17 bases left in between. CDR3 size: 15 residues. CDR1 is MNHEY and CDR2 is SMNVEV in the germline V gene (reference sequence). In nucleotides, the CDR3 is TGTGCCAGCAGTCTATACACGATCGCTGGCTATGGCTACACCTTC. Translated: CASSLYTIAGYGYTF.

The CDR3 region is CASSPRGTRSVHEQYF. CDR3 DNA sequence: TGTGCCAGCAGCCCCAGGGGGACTAGATCCGTCCACGAGCAGTACTTC. The chain has TRBV4-2 and TRBJ2-7; a possible D gene is TRBD2 (8 bases). Per the germline V gene, CDR1 is LGHNA and CDR2 is YNFKEQ. This CDR3 contains 16 residues. The germline V and J ends were trimmed by 4 bases and 5 bases, with 21 bases remaining between them.

This clone was detected only once. This chain joins TRBV4-2 and TRBJ1-4; D is perhaps TRBD1 (6 bases). The CDR3 totals 20 residues. CDR1 is LGHNA and CDR2 is YNFKEQ in the germline V gene. Trimming cost V 1 base and J 0 bases, with 21 bases left between them. The CDR3 region is CASSQGGGRIDVATNEKLFF. The CDR3, as DNA: TGTGCCAGCAGCCAAGGGGGGGGGCGCATCGACGTAGCAACTAATGAAAAACTGTTTTTT.

The chain couples TRBV9 to TRBJ2-7; 7 bases are a match to TRBD2. Unmatched junction bases numbered 2, after V lost 0 bases and J lost 2 bases. CDR1 and CDR2 (germline): SGDLS, YYNGEE. This CDR3 has 14 residues. This CDR3 reads CASSVAAGPYEQYF. CDR3 nucleotide sequence: TGTGCCAGCAGCGTAGCAGCGGGACCCTACGAGCAGTACTTC.

This chain connects TRBV21-1 to TRBJ2-7; the table calls TRBD2, which could not be checked here. TRBV21-1 is classified as a pseudogene. The CDR3 loop spans 21 amino acids. The CDR3 DNA reads as TGTGCCAGCAGCAAACGGGGGACTAGCGGGACCCCCCGGACCGGGGGGTACGAGCAGTACTTC. As protein: CASSKRGTSGTPRTGGYEQYF.

This chain joins TRBV10-3 and TRBJ1-2; D might be TRBD1 (5 bases). Germline V gene sequence: CDR1 ENHRY, CDR2 SYGVKD. CDR3 length equals 11 residues. Trimming took off 11 bases at V and 7 bases at J, with 14 bases between the two ends. For the CDR3, the DNA is TGTGCCCATTGGGGCCGGTTTGGCTACACCTTC. This translates into CAHWGRFGYTF.

In its sample, this clone was seen once. The chain uses TRBV5-6 and TRBJ2-1, with D perhaps matching TRBD1 (6 bases). V shed 5 bases and J shed 6 bases, with 15 bases lying between them. The germline V gene has CDR1 SGHDT and CDR2 YYEEEE. The CDR3 has 14 residues. The CDR3 bases are TGTGCCAGCAGAGGGGGACCCTGTCCCAATGAGCAGTTCTTC. Protein product: CASRGGPCPNEQFF.

This rearrangement joins TRBV7-3 to TRBJ2-3; 8 bases fit TRBD2. The length of the CDR3 is 15 residues. Trimming at V came to 5 bases and at J to 6 bases, leaving 10 bases not matched to a gene. CDR1 SGHTA and CDR2 FQGTGA come from the germline V gene. CDR3 loop: CASSPSGSRRDTQYF. CDR3 DNA sequence: TGTGCCAGCAGCCCAAGCGGGAGTCGTAGGGATACGCAGTATTTT.